This entry lists 4 T cell receptor beta chains sequenced from one sample in a study of T cell repertoires in cytomegalovirus infection. In TCRdb, the reads were re-called with MiXCR into one record per CDR3 protein. The sample includes just under 550,000 distinct CDR3 sequences, about a quarter of them seen just once. The sample taken for sequencing was PBMCs. Receptors were obtained from a human donor in good health (CMV status not recorded). Some clones in this sample may be carry-over from other donors' samples.

V usage is TRBV4-1 and J usage is TRBJ1-1; tentatively, D is TRBD1 (6 bases). V lost 4 bases and J 11 bases, leaving 17 bases between the germline ends. The CDR3 extends over 13 amino acids. Germline V gene data show CDR1 as MGHRA and CDR2 as YSYEKL. The CDR3: CASSPLGQSSAFF. The DNA of the CDR3 is TGCGCCAGCAGCCCCCTTGGACAGAGTAGTGCTTTCTTT.

The chain couples TRBV20-1 to TRBJ1-2; maybe TRBD1 (5 bases). The CDR3 totals 14 residues. The germline gives CDR1 DFQATT, CDR2 SNEGSKA (reference sequence). Trimming removed 0 bases at V and 7 bases at J, with 15 bases between. The chain's CDR3 is CSARDNTGPSGYTF. CDR3 DNA sequence: TGCAGTGCTAGAGATAACACAGGCCCCTCTGGCTACACCTTC.

This sequence joins TRBV12-3 or TRBV12-4 and TRBJ1-4; TRBD1 is a possible D gene (6 bases). Trimming left V 6 bases short and J 3 bases short, with 11 bases between. The CDR3 is made up of 14 amino acids. This CDR3 is CASRTGLANEKLFF. Here the CDR3 DNA reads TGTGCCAGCAGAACAGGGTTGGCTAATGAAAAACTGTTTTTT.

In this sample, this clonotype turned up many times. The V and J genes are TRBV7-8 and TRBJ2-7, with 10 bases identical to TRBD1. This CDR3 contains 15 residues. Germline-derived CDR1 and CDR2 are SGHVS and FQNEAQ. After removal of 6 bases from V and 3 bases from J, the junction contained 8 bases not matched to a gene. The CDR3 sequence: CASRPRGQGFYEQYF. The CDR3, as DNA: TGTGCCAGCAGGCCCCGGGGACAGGGGTTCTACGAGCAGTACTTC.